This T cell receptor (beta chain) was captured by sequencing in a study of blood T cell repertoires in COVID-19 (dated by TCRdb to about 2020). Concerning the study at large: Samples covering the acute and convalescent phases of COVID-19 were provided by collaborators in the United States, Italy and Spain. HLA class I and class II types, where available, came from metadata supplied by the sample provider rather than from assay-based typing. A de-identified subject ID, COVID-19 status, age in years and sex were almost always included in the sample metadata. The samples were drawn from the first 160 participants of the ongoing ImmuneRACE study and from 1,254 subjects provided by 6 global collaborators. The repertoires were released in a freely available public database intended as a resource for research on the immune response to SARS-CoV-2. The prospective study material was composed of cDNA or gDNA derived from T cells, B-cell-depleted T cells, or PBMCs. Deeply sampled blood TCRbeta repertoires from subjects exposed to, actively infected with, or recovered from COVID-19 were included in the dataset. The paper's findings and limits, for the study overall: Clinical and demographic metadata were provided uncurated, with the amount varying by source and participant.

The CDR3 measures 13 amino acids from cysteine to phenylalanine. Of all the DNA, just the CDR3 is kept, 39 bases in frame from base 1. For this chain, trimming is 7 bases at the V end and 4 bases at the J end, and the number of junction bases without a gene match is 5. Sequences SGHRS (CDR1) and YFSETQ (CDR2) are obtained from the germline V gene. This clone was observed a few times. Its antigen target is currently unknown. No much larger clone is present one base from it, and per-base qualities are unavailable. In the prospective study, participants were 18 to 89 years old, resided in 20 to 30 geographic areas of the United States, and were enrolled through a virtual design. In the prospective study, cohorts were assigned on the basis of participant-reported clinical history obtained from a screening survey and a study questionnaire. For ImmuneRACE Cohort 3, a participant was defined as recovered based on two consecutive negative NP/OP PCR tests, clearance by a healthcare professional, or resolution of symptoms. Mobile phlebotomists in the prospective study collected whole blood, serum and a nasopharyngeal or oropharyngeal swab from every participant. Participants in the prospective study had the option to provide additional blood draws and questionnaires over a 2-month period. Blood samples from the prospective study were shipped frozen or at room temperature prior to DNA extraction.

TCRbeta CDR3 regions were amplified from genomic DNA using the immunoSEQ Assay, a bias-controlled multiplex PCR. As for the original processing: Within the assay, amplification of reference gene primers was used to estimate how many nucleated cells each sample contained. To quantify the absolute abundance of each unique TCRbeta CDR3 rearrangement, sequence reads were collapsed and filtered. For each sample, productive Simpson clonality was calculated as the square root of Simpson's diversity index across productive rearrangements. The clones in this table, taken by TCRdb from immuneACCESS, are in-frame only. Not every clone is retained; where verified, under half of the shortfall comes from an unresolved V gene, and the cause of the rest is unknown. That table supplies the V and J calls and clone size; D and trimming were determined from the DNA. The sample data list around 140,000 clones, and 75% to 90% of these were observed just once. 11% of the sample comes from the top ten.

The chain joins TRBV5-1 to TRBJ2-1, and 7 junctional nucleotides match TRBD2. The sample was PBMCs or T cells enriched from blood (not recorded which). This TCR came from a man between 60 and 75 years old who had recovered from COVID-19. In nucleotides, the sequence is TGCGCCAGCGGGTCTAGCGGATACAATGAGCAGTTCTTC. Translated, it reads CASGSSGYNEQFF.